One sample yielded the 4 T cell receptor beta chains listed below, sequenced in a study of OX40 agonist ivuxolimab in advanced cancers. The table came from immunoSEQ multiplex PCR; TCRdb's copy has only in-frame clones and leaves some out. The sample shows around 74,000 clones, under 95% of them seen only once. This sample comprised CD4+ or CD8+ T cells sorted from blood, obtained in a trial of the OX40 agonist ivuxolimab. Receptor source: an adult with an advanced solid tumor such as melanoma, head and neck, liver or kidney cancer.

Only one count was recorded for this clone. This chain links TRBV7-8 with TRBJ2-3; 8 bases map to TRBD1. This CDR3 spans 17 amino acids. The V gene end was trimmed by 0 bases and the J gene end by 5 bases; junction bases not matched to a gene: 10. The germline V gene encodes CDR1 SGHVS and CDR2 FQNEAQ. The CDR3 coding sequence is TGTGCCAGCAGCTTAGCGCTTACCCAGGGGGCCAGAGATACGCAGTATTTT. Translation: CASSLALTQGARDTQYF.

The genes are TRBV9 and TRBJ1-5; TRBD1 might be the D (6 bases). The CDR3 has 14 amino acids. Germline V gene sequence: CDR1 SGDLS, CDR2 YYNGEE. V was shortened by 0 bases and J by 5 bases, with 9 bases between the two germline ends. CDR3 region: CASSVVPGDQPQHF. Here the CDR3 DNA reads TGTGCCAGCAGCGTAGTGCCAGGGGATCAGCCCCAGCATTTT.

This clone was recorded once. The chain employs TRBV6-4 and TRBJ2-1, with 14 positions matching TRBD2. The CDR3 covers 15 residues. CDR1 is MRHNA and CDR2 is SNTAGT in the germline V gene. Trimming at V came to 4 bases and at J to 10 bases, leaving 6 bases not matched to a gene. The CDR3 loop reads CASSASTSGGDEQFF. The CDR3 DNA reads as TGTGCCAGCAGTGCCTCGACTAGCGGGGGGGACGAGCAGTTCTTC.

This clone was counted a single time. The CDR3 DNA is TGTGCCAGCAGCTTGGTGCCAGAATCCACTGAAGCTTTCTTT. It codes for CASSLVPESTEAFF. The genes are TRBV5-4 and TRBJ1-1; D gene unclear. Trimming pared 0 bases from V and 4 bases from J, leaving 10 bases between. Germline-derived CDR1 and CDR2 are SGHNT and YYREEE (reference sequence). The CDR3 is 14 amino acids.